The rows below give T cell receptor beta chains drawn from one sample of a study of blood T cells in healthy people across ages. MiXCR, applied by TCRdb to the 5' RACE reads, yields one record per CDR3 protein. The sample lists 1.5 million to 2 million distinct CDR3 sequences, 25% to 30% seen once, with 7.7% in the top ten. Sequenced material: blood. The receptors originated from a woman in her thirties in good health. Each CDR3 is given with its conserved first and last residue. Each record gives: clone size, J gene, D gene, V gene, CDR3 protein, CDR3 DNA. D genes are given only for firm matches. Size is stated for part of the rows, as once, few or many counts, or as a class when the clone is expanded.

many | TRBJ2-7 | . | TRBV6-2/TRBV6-3 | CASSHRRGSGTYIYEQYF | TGTGCCAGCAGTCACCGACGAGGTAGCGGAACTTATATCTACGAGCAGTACTTC
. | TRBJ1-2 | . | TRBV6-5 | CASRSSGSNYGHTF | TGTGCCAGCAGATCCTCGGGCAGTAACTATGGCCACACCTTC
many | TRBJ2-7 | TRBD1 | TRBV28 | CASSYPDRRYEQYF | TGTGCCAGCAGTTATCCGGACAGGCGCTACGAGCAGTACTTC
. | TRBJ2-7 | . | TRBV10-3 | CAIGAVYEQYF | TGTGCCATCGGGGCGGTCTACGAGCAGTACTTC
many | TRBJ2-5 | . | TRBV29-1 | CSGKGFETQYF | TGCAGCGGAAAAGGGTTTGAGACCCAGTACTTC
many | TRBJ2-7 | TRBD2 | TRBV20-1 | CSAHLAGFDEQYF | TGCAGTGCTCATCTAGCGGGTTTTGACGAGCAGTACTTC
few | TRBJ1-5 | TRBD1 | TRBV6-6 | CASSQGQGARSNQPQHF | TGTGCCAGCAGTCAGGGACAGGGTGCGCGTAGCAATCAGCCCCAGCATTTT
many | TRBJ2-7 | . | TRBV29-1 | CSAKTQQSYEQYF | TGCAGCGCTAAGACGCAGCAATCCTACGAGCAGTACTTC
. | TRBJ2-5 | TRBD1 | TRBV30 | CTWSSGTVQETQYF | TGTACCTGGAGTTCCGGGACAGTTCAAGAGACCCAGTACTTC
once | TRBJ2-5 | TRBD1 | TRBV12-3/TRBV12-4 | CASSGPGQGVETQYF | TGTGCCAGCAGTGGACCGGGACAGGGCGTAGAGACCCAGTACTTC
. | TRBJ1-1 | . | TRBV28 | CASSFGGSGTEAFF | TGTGCCAGCAGTTTTGGGGGATCGGGCACTGAAGCTTTCTTT
many | TRBJ2-5 | . | TRBV15 | CATSRAHLVETQYF | TGTGCCACCAGCAGAGCGCACTTGGTGGAGACCCAGTACTTC
few | TRBJ2-5 | . | TRBV19 | CATRALAGETQYF | TGTGCCACCCGGGCCCTAGCTGGAGAGACCCAGTACTTC
. | TRBJ1-2 | . | TRBV20-1 | CSAGGARGYTF | TGCAGTGCTGGCGGGGCTCGTGGCTACACCTTC
. | TRBJ2-5 | . | TRBV7-2 | CASSLGGTFQETQYF | TGTGCCAGCAGCTTAGGGGGTACTTTCCAAGAGACCCAGTACTTC
. | TRBJ2-4 | TRBD2 | TRBV12-3/TRBV12-4 | CASSGLAGVKNIQYF | TGTGCCAGCTCTGGACTAGCGGGAGTTAAAAACATTCAGTACTTC